Below are 7 T cell receptor beta chains sequenced from a single sample in a study of T cells in Graves' hyperthyroidism and ophthalmopathy. The investigators amplified TCR beta CDR3 regions from RNA transcripts. When the TCR CDR3 underwent first-round RT-PCR, the HTBI primer set was used. One entry per CDR3 protein results from TCRdb running MiXCR on the multiplex PCR reads. The sample yields 480,000 or so distinct CDR3 sequences, 14% seen once. Material: blood. All receptors derive from a woman under 30 with Graves' hyperthyroidism.

The V gene is TRBV20-1, the J gene TRBJ2-5, with 8 bases lining up with TRBD2. This CDR3 is 12 amino acids long. Germline V CDR1 and CDR2: DFQATT, SNEGSKA (reference sequence). V shed 3 bases and J 3 bases; nucleotides not matched to a gene: 0. CDR3 in amino acids: CSASGREETQYF. CDR3 bases: TGCAGTGCTAGCGGGAGGGAAGAGACCCAGTACTTC.

The chain combines TRBV30 with TRBJ1-2; D remains ambiguous. Trimming shortened V by 8 bases and J by 2 bases, and 15 bases separated the two germline ends. The germline V gene has CDR1 GTSNPN and CDR2 SVGIG (reference sequence). The CDR3 loop spans 13 amino acids. The CDR3 protein is CAGLGGQNYGYTF. DNA for the CDR3: TGTGCCGGTCTCGGAGGGCAAAACTATGGCTACACCTTC. Full variable domain (missing parts from reference TRBV30 and TRBJ1-2): SQTIHQWPATLVQPVGSPLSLECTVEGTSNPNLYWYRQAAGRGLQLLFYSVGIGQISSEVPQNLSASRPQDRQFILSSKKLLLSDSGFYLCAGLGGQNYGYTFGSGTRLTVV.

The chain links TRBV5-1 to TRBJ2-1, with 10 bases that match TRBD2. This CDR3 region has 13 residues. V shed 4 bases, J shed 10 bases, and the junction held 5 bases outside the gene matches. Germline V gene data show CDR1 as SGHRS and CDR2 as YFSETQ. DNA for the CDR3: TGCGCCAGCAGCGGATTGGGACTAGCGGAGCAGTTCTTC. It specifies CASSGLGLAEQFF.

This clonotype has at least ten counts. V and J are TRBV30 and TRBJ1-6; D possibly corresponds to TRBD1 (5 bases). The V end was cut by 0 bases, the J end by 9 bases, with 12 bases between. There are 14 residues in the CDR3. Germline V CDR1 and CDR2: GTSNPN, SVGIG (reference sequence). In nucleotides, the CDR3 is TGTGCCTGGAGTGTATTTGGGGCTGGTTCACCCCTCCACTTT. Translated, it gives CAWSVFGAGSPLHF.

The chain links TRBV5-1 to TRBJ1-4; D might be TRBD1 (5 bases). V lost 4 bases to trimming and J lost 8 bases, with 12 bases between them. The CDR3 runs 13 residues. Germline V CDR1 and CDR2: SGHRS, YFSETQ. The CDR3 DNA reads as TGCGCCAGCAGCCTCGGGGCTCGAGAAAAACTGTTTTTT. As protein: CASSLGAREKLFF.

This clonotype was recorded at least ten times. This rearrangement joins TRBV12-3 or TRBV12-4 to TRBJ1-5; D remains unclear. The CDR3 runs to 16 residues. V was clipped by 0 bases and J by 5 bases, with 14 bases between them. CDR3 sequence reads: CASSLAARTLHQPQHF. The CDR3 region has the DNA TGTGCCAGCAGTTTAGCGGCCCGGACGCTACATCAGCCCCAGCATTTT.

The chain employs TRBV4-2 and TRBJ2-5; 11 positions agree with TRBD2. V dropped 1 base and J dropped 5; count of bases not matched to a gene: 6. The CDR3 consists of 16 residues. The germline V gene has CDR1 LGHNA and CDR2 YNFKEQ. CDR3 residues: CASSQVSGRAGETQYF. The DNA of the CDR3 is TGTGCCAGCAGCCAAGTTAGCGGGAGGGCAGGCGAGACCCAGTACTTC.